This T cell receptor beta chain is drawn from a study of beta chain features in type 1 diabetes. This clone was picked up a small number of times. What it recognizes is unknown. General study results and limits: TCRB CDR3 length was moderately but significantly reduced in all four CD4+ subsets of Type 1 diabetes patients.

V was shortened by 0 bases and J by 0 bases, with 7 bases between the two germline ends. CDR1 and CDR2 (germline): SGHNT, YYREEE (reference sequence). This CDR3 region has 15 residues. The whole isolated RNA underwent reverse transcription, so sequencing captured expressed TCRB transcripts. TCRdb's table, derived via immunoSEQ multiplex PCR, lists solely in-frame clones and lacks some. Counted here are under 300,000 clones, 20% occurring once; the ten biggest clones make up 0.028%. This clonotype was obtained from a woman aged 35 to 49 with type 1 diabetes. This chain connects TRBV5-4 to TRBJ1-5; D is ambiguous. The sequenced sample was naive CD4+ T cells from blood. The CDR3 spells CASSLDGDSNQPQHF. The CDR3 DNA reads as TGTGCCAGCAGCTTGGACGGTGATAGCAATCAGCCCCAGCATTTT.